This T cell receptor beta chain was documented in a study of blood T cell repertoires in COVID-19. Participants, about 18 to 90 years old, spanned 25 or so US areas. Assignments of participants to cohorts depended upon their own reported clinical history. All exposed participants met a person with COVID-19 within 2 weeks before entering the study. In the original workflow: Reference gene primer amplification yielded estimated nucleated cell counts. Sequenced by immunoSEQ multiplex PCR; TCRdb stores in-frame clones only, minus some. The DNA gave D and trimming, while V, J and clone size come from that table. The sample includes about 260,000 clones, about 91% of them seen just once. The source of this sequence is a man in his forties or fifties who had been exposed to COVID-19. Sequencing used PBMCs or T cells enriched from blood (not recorded which).

CDR3 coding DNA: TGTGCCAGCACCCGTACATCCAGGGATTACAATGAGCAGTTCTTC. Amino acid sequence: CASTRTSRDYNEQFF. This rearrangement joins TRBV28 to TRBJ2-1; perhaps TRBD1 as D (5 bases). Trimming took off 7 bases at V and 4 bases at J, with 17 bases between the two ends. The CDR3 consists of 15 residues. The germline V gene encodes CDR1 MDHEN and CDR2 SYDVKM.